Following are 23 T cell receptor beta chains from one sample sequenced in a study of CD8 T cells in ankylosing spondylitis. Using its own MiXCR run on the 5' RACE reads, TCRdb lists one record per CDR3 protein. The sample has roughly 470,000 distinct CDR3 sequences, roughly a quarter seen once. Overall study results and limits: A motif of several highly homologous TCR beta variants was seen as apparently characteristic of ankylosing spondylitis blood.

No antigens are known for them. Sequenced: blood, either unsorted or a sorted T cell fraction (not recorded which). These TCRs come from a male donor with ankylosing spondylitis.

In its sample, this clonotype was seen once. CDR3 sequence (DNA): TGCGCCAGCAGCCACAGCCTCGGGACTTCATATGAAAAACTGTTTTTT. It translates to CASSHSLGTSYEKLFF. The chain links TRBV4-1 to TRBJ1-4; possible D gene TRBD1, 5 bases. The CDR3 has 16 residues. Germline V gene sequence: CDR1 MGHRA, CDR2 YSYEKL. V lost 3 bases, J lost 6 bases, and 17 bases lay in between.

This rearrangement joins TRBV5-1 to TRBJ1-6, with 10 bases lining up with TRBD1. This CDR3 has 14 residues. Germline trimming cut 7 bases from V and 8 bases from J; bases unmatched to any gene: 6. The germline V gene has CDR1 SGHRS and CDR2 YFSETQ. The CDR3 nucleotides are TGCGCCAGCTCCCCGGGACAGGGGTATTCACCCCTCCACTTT. Protein: CASSPGQGYSPLHF.

The rearrangement uses TRBV24-1 and TRBJ2-2; 8 nucleotides agree with TRBD1. V was clipped by 6 bases and J by 0 bases; unmatched bases: 5. CDR3 length: 16 residues. In germline, CDR1 is KGHDR, CDR2 SFDVKD. The CDR3 is CATSLAGGANTGELFF. CDR3 bases: TGTGCCACCAGTCTGGCAGGGGGCGCGAACACCGGGGAGCTGTTTTTT.

J is TRBJ2-1 and V is TRBV19; D is unresolved. Germline V gene lookup returns CDR1 LNHDA and CDR2 SQIVND (reference sequence). The V and J ends lost 4 bases and 10 bases respectively, with 11 bases between them. The CDR3 runs to 12 residues. The CDR3 coding sequence is TGTGCCAGTAGTAACCGGGTCCCCGAGCAGTTCTTC. This codes for CASSNRVPEQFF.

This chain joins TRBV20-1 and TRBJ2-1, with D unclear. Germline V gene data show CDR1 as DFQATT and CDR2 as SNEGSKA (reference sequence). The ends were cut back, 4 bases at V and 9 bases at J, with 16 bases in the middle. The length of the CDR3 is 13 residues. The chain's CDR3 is CSATPAAWGEQFF. In DNA form, the CDR3 reads TGCAGTGCTACTCCCGCCGCCTGGGGTGAGCAGTTCTTC.

The chain joins TRBV24-1 to TRBJ2-1; 8 bases fit TRBD2. This CDR3 region has 16 residues. Trimming removed 4 bases from V and 5 bases from J; junction bases left unmatched: 9. Germline lookup yields CDR1 KGHDR and CDR2 SFDVKD. This CDR3 reads CATSDPSGRSDNEQFF. The CDR3, as DNA: TGTGCCACCAGTGACCCAAGCGGGAGATCGGACAATGAGCAGTTCTTC.

This clonotype was counted a few times. This chain joins TRBV20-1 and TRBJ2-2; perhaps TRBD1 as D (5 bases). The CDR3 consists of 16 residues. CDR1 DFQATT and CDR2 SNEGSKA come from the germline V gene (reference sequence). The germline V and J ends were trimmed by 0 bases and 3 bases, with 14 bases remaining between them. For the CDR3, the DNA is TGCAGTGCTAGAGACCATCTGACAGAAGACACCGGGGAGCTGTTTTTT. This codes for CSARDHLTEDTGELFF.

The genes are TRBV10-2 and TRBJ2-2; D is ambiguous. This CDR3 has 13 residues. Trimming removed 4 bases from V and 5 bases from J, with 8 bases in between. The germline V gene has CDR1 WSHSY and CDR2 SAAADI. DNA for the CDR3: TGCGCCAGCAGTGTAGCTGCGACCGGGGAGCTGTTTTTT. Its translation is CASSVAATGELFF.

The chain's CDR3 is CSARWGATGYTF. The CDR3 nucleotides are TGCAGTGCCCGGTGGGGGGCGACGGGCTACACCTTC. The J gene is TRBJ1-2, the V gene TRBV20-1, with a tentative D call TRBD1 (6 bases). V was pared by 6 bases and J by 8 bases, with 16 bases between. This CDR3 is built from 12 residues. Germline V gene sequence: CDR1 DFQATT, CDR2 SNEGSKA (reference sequence).

CDR3 loop: CASSFGGGLSTGELFF. The CDR3 DNA reads TGTGCCAGCAGTTTCGGGGGGGGCTTAAGCACCGGGGAGCTGTTTTTT. V gene TRBV27 combines with J gene TRBJ2-2, with TRBD2 matching over 8 bases. Germline CDR1 is MNHEY and CDR2 is SMNVEV (reference sequence). The CDR3 covers 16 residues. Unmatched junction bases numbered 7, after V lost 3 bases and J lost 4 bases.

The chain links TRBV10-2 to TRBJ2-2; D is undetermined. This CDR3 is 14 amino acids long. In germline, CDR1 is WSHSY, CDR2 SAAADI. The germline V and J ends were trimmed by 10 bases and 0 bases, with 12 bases remaining between them. CDR3 amino acids: CATRTQTNTGELFF. The CDR3 region has the DNA TGCGCCACCCGGACGCAGACGAACACCGGGGAGCTGTTTTTT.

This clonotype was picked up a small number of times. The chain recombines TRBV29-1 with TRBJ1-1, with D unclear. The CDR3 has 10 residues. The V and J ends lost 7 bases and 2 bases respectively, with 5 bases between them. In germline, CDR1 is SQVTM, CDR2 ANQGSEA. The CDR3, as DNA: TGCAGCGGGTGTAACACTGAAGCTTTCTTT. It specifies CSGCNTEAFF. Together with reference TRBV29-1 and TRBJ1-1, the CDR3 gives the full variable domain: SAVISQKPSRDICQRGTSLTIQCQVDSQVTMMFWYRQQPGQSLTLIATANQGSEATYESGFVIDKFPISRPNLTFSTLTVSNMSPEDSSIYLCSGCNTEAFFGQGTRLTVV.

This clonotype has ten or more counts. The chain couples TRBV7-2 to TRBJ1-6, with TRBD1 as a possible D gene (5 bases). V was pared by 5 bases and J by 6 bases, with 14 bases between. The CDR3 is 15 amino acids. Per germline, CDR1 SGHTA and CDR2 FQGNSA. This CDR3 reads CASSNRDLGNSPLHF. The CDR3 region has the DNA TGTGCCAGCAGCAACCGGGACCTGGGTAATTCACCCCTCCACTTT.

The chain employs TRBV15 and TRBJ2-3; D is unclear. V was trimmed by 5 bases and J by 5 bases, leaving 8 bases between them. Germline CDR1 is LNHNV and CDR2 is YYDKDF (reference sequence). This CDR3 comprises 12 residues. Here the CDR3 reads CATSSRLDTQYF. CDR3 nucleotide sequence: TGTGCCACCAGCTCCCGATTAGATACGCAGTATTTT.

This clonotype was detected only a few times. The chain links TRBV5-1 to TRBJ1-1, with D maybe TRBD1 (6 bases). Germline V gene sequence: CDR1 SGHRS, CDR2 YFSETQ. Trimming took 1 base from V and 1 from J, leaving 11 bases between them. This CDR3 is built from 15 residues. In nucleotides, the CDR3 is TGCGCCAGCAGCTTGACAGGGCCGACGAACACTGAAGCTTTCTTT. Amino acids: CASSLTGPTNTEAFF.

This clonotype has ten or more counts. The rearrangement joins TRBV24-1 to TRBJ2-1; 9 positions match TRBD2. The length of the CDR3 is 16 residues. Trimming removed 4 bases from V and 5 bases from J; junction bases left unmatched: 8. Germline CDR1 and CDR2: KGHDR and SFDVKD. The CDR3 region is CATSDHWTSVDNEQFF. CDR3 bases: TGTGCCACCAGTGACCACTGGACTAGCGTAGACAATGAGCAGTTCTTC.

This rearrangement joins TRBV7-2 to TRBJ2-3; 12 nucleotides agree with TRBD1. CDR1 and CDR2 from the germline V gene are SGHTA and FQGNSA. The CDR3 extends over 16 amino acids. Unmatched junction bases numbered 9, after V lost 7 bases and J lost 4 bases. The CDR3 nucleotides are TGTGCCAGCATCCGGGGGGACAGGGGGCGTGCAGATACGCAGTATTTT. It codes for CASIRGDRGRADTQYF.

In this sample, this clonotype turned up a few times. The chain combines TRBV7-9 with TRBJ1-6, with D hard to call. CDR1 is SEHNR, CDR2 FQNEAQ, per germline (reference sequence). The CDR3 is 14 residues long. Trimming removed 2 bases from V and 8 bases from J, with 10 bases in between. In DNA form, the CDR3 reads TGTGCCAGCAGCTTAATCCCAGGAGATTCACCCCTCCACTTT. It is translated as CASSLIPGDSPLHF.

Only a few counts were recorded for this clonotype. This sequence joins TRBV6-1 and TRBJ2-7; possibly TRBD1 for D (5 bases). CDR3 length equals 15 residues. Germline V CDR1 and CDR2: MNHNS, SASEGT. V lost 6 bases, J lost 0 bases, and 15 bases lay in between. As DNA, the CDR3 is TGTGCCAGCAGCCATATCGACAGTCCCTCCTACGAGCAGTACTTC. It specifies CASSHIDSPSYEQYF.

CDR3 nucleotides: TGCGCCAGCAGTACCGGGACAGGGGACGAAAAACTGTTTTTT. This encodes CASSTGTGDEKLFF. The rearrangement links TRBV23-1 to TRBJ1-4; 10 bases map to TRBD1. TRBV23-1 is reported as an ORF; its role is uncertain. The CDR3 contains 14 residues. With 5 bases clipped from V and 8 bases from J, the junction kept 5 bases outside the gene matches.

This clonotype occurred a few times. The rearrangement uses TRBV20-1 and TRBJ1-1; D gene uncertain. Germline V gene sequence: CDR1 DFQATT, CDR2 SNEGSKA (reference sequence). Trimming removed 3 bases from V and 1 base from J, with 15 bases in between. The CDR3 runs 15 residues. Written as DNA, the CDR3 is TGCAGTGCTAGTGGGCATGGGATGGCGAACACTGAAGCTTTCTTT. This codes for CSASGHGMANTEAFF.

V is TRBV12-3 or TRBV12-4 and J is TRBJ2-3, with 7 bases lining up with TRBD2. The CDR3 is made up of 16 amino acids. V was pared by 5 bases and J by 7 bases, with 15 bases of the junction left unmatched. CDR3 region: CASSPNLAESTNTQYF. The CDR3 DNA reads as TGTGCCAGCAGTCCAAACCTAGCGGAAAGCACCAATACGCAGTATTTT.

The chain recombines TRBV5-1 with TRBJ2-1; 7 bases map to TRBD1. Trimming removed 3 bases from V and 1 base from J; junction bases left unmatched: 4. The CDR3 sequence is 15 residues long. Germline V CDR1 and CDR2: SGHRS, YFSETQ. The DNA for the CDR3 is TGCGCCAGCAGCTCTGGACAGGAATCCTACAATGAGCAGTTCTTC. Translated, it gives CASSSGQESYNEQFF.